This entry is about one T cell receptor (beta chain). This specimen belongs to a study of blood T cell repertoires in COVID-19. In the study overall: Some COVID-19 samples were acute and others convalescent; all came from the United States, Italy and Spain. Nucleic acid was either cDNA or gDNA, and it came from T cells, B-cell-depleted T cells, or PBMCs.

In the authors' methods: By means of reference gene primer amplification, nucleated cell counts were estimated. Assay: immunoSEQ multiplex PCR; the TCRdb copy retains only in-frame clones and omits some. V, J and clone size derive from that table, while D and trimming were established from the DNA sequence. The table shows under 20,000 clones, with 90% to 95% occurring only once. The germline CDR1 and CDR2 sequences are SGDLS and YYNGEE. The V end lost 0 bases, the J end lost 4 bases, and 18 bases lay between the germline ends. The CDR3 is 17 residues long. The sequencing input was peripheral blood. This TCR was recovered from a human donor in a cohort sampled during active COVID-19. This sequence joins TRBV9 and TRBJ2-3; D may be TRBD2 (8 bases). The CDR3, as DNA: TGTGCCAGCAGCGTAGAGGGGGCTAGCGGGCTGGCAGATACGCAGTATTTT. Translation: CASSVEGASGLADTQYF.